What follows is one T cell receptor beta chain and its context. Deletions cut 4 bases from V and 1 base from J, with 10 bases between. Germline CDR1 reads MGHRA; CDR2 reads YSYEKL. The CDR3 covers 15 residues. As processed by the authors: Amplification with reference gene primers provided the estimates of nucleated cell counts. Produced via immunoSEQ multiplex PCR; TCRdb's table is partial and in-frame only. V and J calls and clone size come straight from that table; D and trimming were deduced from the DNA. The repertoire includes 80,000 or so clones, 65% to 85% of them detected once, and roughly 16% sits in the top ten. The data derive from a study of blood T cell repertoires in COVID-19. About the research overall: From the United States, Italy and Spain came samples of acute and convalescent COVID-19. The analysed material was cDNA or gDNA that came from T cells, B-cell-depleted T cells, or PBMCs.

V usage is TRBV4-1 and J usage is TRBJ2-2; D perhaps matches TRBD1 (5 bases). The receptor was isolated from a woman aged 80 or older with acute or convalescent COVID-19. Sequenced material: peripheral blood. CDR3 amino acids: CASSPPGLNTGELFF. CDR3 DNA: TGCGCCAGCAGCCCCCCAGGGTTGAACACCGGGGAGCTGTTTTTT.